Following are 6 T cell receptor beta chains from one sample sequenced in a study of CXCR3 chemokines and chemotherapy response in bladder cancer. TCRdb re-called the PCR reads with MiXCR, one entry per CDR3 protein. The sample lists several thousand distinct CDR3 sequences; about an eighth were seen once. Sampling was conducted from a patient whose treatment included neoadjuvant chemotherapy. The receptors come from a human donor with bladder cancer that responded to neoadjuvant chemotherapy.

By frequency in the sample, this clonotype is medium-sized (0.01 to 0.1%). The genes are TRBV5-4 and TRBJ2-7; 7 bases map to TRBD2. The CDR3 has 14 residues. With 0 bases clipped from V and 4 bases from J, the junction kept 4 bases outside the gene matches. Germline lookup yields CDR1 SGHNT and CDR2 YYREEE (reference sequence). CDR3 bases: TGTGCCAGCAGCTTGGGGCTAGCGGAATACGAGCAGTACTTC. The encoded protein is CASSLGLAEYEQYF.

As regards this clonotype: This likely traces to a read error, being one base from a far larger clone. This chain joins TRBV5-6 and TRBJ1-4; D gene uncertain. The CDR3 covers 13 residues. From germline, CDR1 is SGHDT and CDR2 YYEEEE. The CDR3 sequence is CGSSLAAGGKLFF. The CDR3 bases are TGTGGCAGCAGCTTAGCCGCAGGCGGAAAACTGTTTTTT.

By share, this clonotype ranks as medium-sized. The chain employs TRBV7-9 and TRBJ1-1; TRBD1 matches at 7 bases. The V gene's germline CDR1 is SEHNR and CDR2 FQNEAQ (reference sequence). Losses at the gene ends were 8 bases for V and 6 bases for J; bases not matched to a gene: 9. The CDR3 covers 13 residues. In DNA, the CDR3 is TGTGCCAGCGCAGACAGGGCGGGCGCTGAAGCTTTCTTT. It is translated as CASADRAGAEAFF.

This clonotype appeared many times. The chain links TRBV7-9 to TRBJ1-2; 7 bases match TRBD1. The CDR3 length is 15 residues. Losses at the gene ends were 6 bases for V and 4 bases for J; bases not matched to a gene: 11. Germline V gene lookup returns CDR1 SEHNR and CDR2 FQNEAQ (reference sequence). CDR3 DNA: TGTGCCAGCAGGCGGGCAGGGGGAGTCGGCTATGGCTACACCTTC. This codes for CASRRAGGVGYGYTF.

This clonotype was counted many times. V and J are TRBV12-5 and TRBJ2-1; 8 bases fit TRBD2. Germline lookup yields CDR1 LGHNT and CDR2 FRNRAP. This CDR3 region has 13 residues. J was trimmed by 4 bases and V by 6 bases; bases with no gene match: 2. The CDR3 is CASGPSGYNEQFF. The CDR3 DNA reads TGTGCTAGTGGCCCTAGCGGGTACAATGAGCAGTTCTTC.

This clonotype occurred many times. This CDR3 is CASSPPNTGELFF. CDR3 nucleotides: TGTGCCAGCTCACCACCGAACACCGGGGAGCTGTTTTTT. The chain joins TRBV18 to TRBJ2-2; D is undetermined. Germline V gives CDR1 KGHSH, CDR2 LQKENI. Trimming removed 0 bases at V and 1 base at J, with 0 bases between. The CDR3 has 13 residues. Full variable domain (missing parts from reference TRBV18 and TRBJ2-2): NAGVMQNPRHLVRRRGQEARLRCSPMKGHSHVYWYRQLPEEGLKFMVYLQKENIIDESGMPKERFSAEFPKEGPSILRIQQVVRGDSAAYFCASSPPNTGELFFGEGSRLTVL.